This T cell receptor beta chain is from a study of blood T cell repertoires in COVID-19. Original handling: It was from reference gene primer amplification that nucleated cell counts were estimated. Here immunoSEQ multiplex PCR was the method, and the copy in TCRdb shows in-frame clones only, minus some. The DNA gave D and trimming, while V, J and clone size come from that table. Of about 220,000 clones in the sample, 85% were seen once. About this clone: Other DNA sequences from this sample encode an identical CDR3 as well.

This CDR3 has 14 amino acids. The V end lost 4 bases, the J end lost 4 bases, and 13 bases lay between the germline ends. Germline V gene sequence: CDR1 MNHEY, CDR2 SVGEGT. Seattle's enrolled individuals joined amid active infection and were then monitored longitudinally. The sample consisted of peripheral blood. The TCR originated in a woman between 70 and 85 years old with COVID-19, enrolled during active disease. This rearrangement joins TRBV6-2 or TRBV6-3 to TRBJ1-2; D gene ambiguous. In DNA, the CDR3 is TGTGCCAGCAGTTCCCTAGGAGGGTCCTATGGCTACACCTTC. Encoded protein: CASSSLGGSYGYTF.